The 12 T cell receptor beta chains below were found in one sample sequenced in a study of control samples from healthy donors and cancer patients. Profiling relied on immunoSEQ multiplex PCR, and the TCRdb table lists in-frame clones only, not all of them. The repertoire includes roughly 100,000 clones, approximately 90% of them detected once, and about 18% sits in the top ten. The sample taken for sequencing was PBMCs. The receptors derive from a man in his sixties with lung cancer.

This chain connects TRBV5-1 to TRBJ2-7; perhaps D is TRBD1 or TRBD2 (5 bases each). The CDR3 sequence is 13 residues long. Per the germline V gene, CDR1 is SGHRS and CDR2 is YFSETQ. V lost 3 bases and J 2 bases, leaving 9 bases between the germline ends. The CDR3 region is CASSWDGTYEQYV. In DNA, the CDR3 is TGCGCCAGCAGCTGGGACGGGACCTACGAGCAGTACGTC.

In its sample, this clone was seen once. The rearrangement uses TRBV9 and TRBJ1-6; D unresolved. V lost 4 bases and J 10 bases, leaving 21 bases between the germline ends. Germline assignment: CDR1 SGDLS and CDR2 YYNGEE. CDR3 length: 16 amino acids. Here the CDR3 reads CASSPYLAGADSPLHF. The DNA of the CDR3 is TGTGCCAGCAGCCCCTATTTAGCGGGAGCAGACTCACCCCTCCACTTT.

CDR3 bases: TGTGCCAGCAGTTACGCAGGGGACCACTACGAGCAGTACTTC. Residues: CASSYAGDHYEQYF. This sequence joins TRBV6-5 and TRBJ2-7; maybe TRBD1 (6 bases). The CDR3 covers 14 residues. CDR1 is MNHEY and CDR2 is SVGAGI in the germline V gene. V was clipped by 2 bases and J by 3 bases, with 11 bases between them.

V is TRBV6-2 or TRBV6-3 and J is TRBJ2-5; no reliable D call. Trimming pared 4 bases from V and 2 bases from J, leaving 8 bases between. This CDR3 contains 13 residues. CDR1 is MNHEY, CDR2 SVGEGT, per germline. The CDR3 DNA reads TGTGCCAGCAGTTTCCCCCCACAAGAGACCCAGTACTTC. Translating it yields CASSFPPQETQYF.

The chain carries TRBV5-1 and TRBJ1-1; 7 bases match TRBD1. Per germline, CDR1 SGHRS and CDR2 YFSETQ. The J segment lost 4 bases and the V segment lost 2 bases, leaving 8 bases of the junction unmatched. The CDR3 runs to 15 residues. CDR3 loop: CASSLNRQGFTEAFF. CDR3 DNA: TGCGCCAGCAGCTTAAATCGACAGGGATTCACTGAAGCTTTCTTT. Full variable domain (remainder filled in from reference TRBV5-1 and TRBJ1-1): KAGVTQTPRYLIKTRGQQVTLSCSPISGHRSVSWYQQTPGQGLQFLFEYFSETQRNKGNFPGRFSGRQFSNSRSEMNVSTLELGDSALYLCASSLNRQGFTEAFFGQGTRLTVV.

CDR3 residues: CASSLLDSFYGYTF. In nucleotides, the CDR3 is TGTGCCAGCAGCCTATTGGACAGCTTCTATGGCTACACCTTC. The rearrangement uses TRBV3-1 (or the pseudogene TRBV3-2) and TRBJ1-2; weak D call: TRBD1 (6 bases). V was cut by 4 bases and J by 4 bases, with 13 bases left in between. This CDR3 has 14 residues. In germline, CDR1 is LGHDT, CDR2 YNNKEL (reference sequence).

This clone was picked up a small number of times. V usage is TRBV12-3 or TRBV12-4 and J usage is TRBJ2-7; D remains ambiguous. This CDR3 has 12 amino acids. The V end lost 3 bases, the J end lost 3 bases, and 6 bases lay between the germline ends. This CDR3 is CASSLKGYEQYV. Written as DNA, the CDR3 is TGTGCCAGCAGTTTGAAGGGCTACGAGCAGTACGTC.

The chain employs TRBV7-2 and TRBJ1-6, with 12 bases aligning to TRBD1. The CDR3 totals 17 residues. Germline V CDR1 and CDR2: SGHTA, FQGNSA. V was pared by 0 bases and J by 8 bases, with 5 bases of the junction left unmatched. CDR3 DNA sequence: TGTGCCAGCAGCTTAGCAGGGACAGGGGGCGGGTATTCACCCCTCCACTTT. Its translation is CASSLAGTGGGYSPLHF.

The chain joins TRBV30 to TRBJ1-6, with D unclear. The CDR3 length is 15 residues. V was trimmed by 3 bases and J by 10 bases, leaving 19 bases between them. CDR1 and CDR2 (germline): GTSNPN, SVGIG (reference sequence). The CDR3 loop is CAWSGRGLFFSPLHF. DNA for the CDR3: TGTGCCTGGAGCGGGCGGGGATTATTTTTCTCACCCCTCCACTTT.

DNA of the CDR3: TGTGCCAGCAGCTTAGCGACAGGCAACTATGGCTACACCTTC. Translating it yields CASSLATGNYGYTF. This sequence joins TRBV7-9 and TRBJ1-2, with D perhaps matching TRBD1 (6 bases). The CDR3 runs 14 residues. Germline CDR1 SEHNR, CDR2 FQNEAQ (reference sequence). V lost 0 bases and J 2 bases, leaving 7 bases between the germline ends.

V and J are TRBV2 and TRBJ2-7; D may be TRBD1 or TRBD2 (6 bases each). CDR1 is SNHLY and CDR2 is FYNNEI in the germline V gene. Trimming removed 2 bases at V and 2 bases at J, with 10 bases between. This CDR3 contains 14 residues. The CDR3 DNA follows: TGTGCCAGCAGTGAACGAGGGGGGACCTACGAGCAGTACTTC. Amino acids: CASSERGGTYEQYF.

V usage is TRBV10-3 and J usage is TRBJ2-1; D is unresolved. The germline CDR1 and CDR2 sequences are ENHRY and SYGVKD. The CDR3 length is 13 residues. The ends were cut back, 0 bases at V and 6 bases at J, with 6 bases in the middle. The DNA for the CDR3 is TGTGCCATCAGTGAGTCCCAGTCCAATGAGCAGTTCTTC. It yields the protein CAISESQSNEQFF.